The entry that follows covers one T cell receptor beta chain sequence. Its target is unknown. This entry comes from a study of a mutant IDH1 vaccine in newly diagnosed glioma. Turning to the study itself: Averaging approximately 40 years of age, treated patients were about 60% male and approximately 38% female. Most patients had radiochemotherapy with temozolomide before enrollment; others had one alone.

Overall study results and limits: Alterations occurring in top peripheral T cell clonotypes seemed unrelated to pseudoprogression. A vaccine-induced immune response developed in around 92% of the patients.

Clones were sequenced by immunoSEQ multiplex PCR, and TCRdb holds only the in-frame ones, with some missing. The table shows 92,000 or so clones, with about four fifths occurring only once. This sample's time point: baseline, week 1 (first vaccination visit). Treatment here: pre-vaccination baseline after standard-of-care therapy. The sequence came from a middle-aged man with glioma. Some clones in this sample may be carry-over from other donors' samples. The sequenced sample was PBMCs, obtained from a glioma patient treated with radiotherapy, temozolomide or both.

The CDR3 DNA reads TGCGCCAGCAGCTCTCTTTCCGGGACGGCTTCACCCAGCGAGCAGTTCTTC. This encodes CASSSLSGTASPSEQFF. The genes are TRBV5-1 and TRBJ2-1, with D possibly called TRBD1 or TRBD2 (5 bases each). The V and J ends lost 3 bases and 10 bases respectively, with 26 bases between them. CDR1 and CDR2 from the germline V gene are SGHRS and YFSETQ. The CDR3 runs to 17 residues.